This TCR beta chain was identified during a study of T cell responses to AZD1222 COVID-19 vaccine. CDR1 and CDR2 (germline): PRHDT, FYEKMQ (reference sequence). V was trimmed by 4 bases and J by 4 bases, leaving 14 bases between them. The CDR3 has 16 amino acids. The count of this clone is one. The antigen is not known. Study-level points and caveats: Donors, mostly white British, included more females; clonal diversity was possibly underestimated. A reported finding is that nearly half of spike-specific TCRs target unmutated variant regions. Two AZD1222 administrations were followed by greater Spike-specific TCR breadth and depth.

Here immunoSEQ multiplex PCR was the method, and the copy in TCRdb shows in-frame clones only, minus some. The sample has 150,000 to 200,000 clones; just over 85% are singletons. The sequence derives from an adult who received the AZD1222 COVID-19 vaccine. Specimen: peripheral blood, collected 28 days after the second AZD1222 dose. The genes are TRBV13 and TRBJ2-6; D unresolved. The CDR3 spells CASSSRGLGGANVLTF. The CDR3 nucleotides read TGTGCCAGCAGCTCCCGTGGGCTTGGGGGGGCCAACGTCCTGACTTTC.